The subject of this entry is one T cell receptor (beta chain). The antigen remains undetermined. At the DNA level, this CDR3 is encoded by other sequences in the same sample as well. Sequencing was performed with immunoSEQ multiplex PCR; in TCRdb, only in-frame clones are kept and a portion is missing. The table has under 20,000 clones, 80% to 95% seen once; the top ten hold about 0.6%. The data are from a study of untreated major depressive disorder. Study-level points and caveats: TRBV05-01 (Vbeta 5.1) usage was higher in CD4+ T cells of depressed patients than controls.

CDR3 size: 15 residues. Losses at the gene ends were 4 bases for V and 4 bases for J; bases not matched to a gene: 5. Germline loops: CDR1 SQVTM, CDR2 ANQGSEA. This clonotype was sampled from a woman aged 40-49 years with major depressive disorder. J is TRBJ2-7 and V is TRBV29-1, with TRBD2 matching over 15 bases. The sequencing sample was made of CD4+ T cells from PBMCs. For the CDR3, the DNA is TGCAGCGTTGCTGGGGGACTAGCGGGGGGTTACGAGCAGTACTTC. Its translation is CSVAGGLAGGYEQYF.